This record looks at one T cell receptor beta chain sequence and its context. No cognate antigen has been identified for it. No base quality information exists; no much larger clone differs at one position. The time point label of this sample denotes: pretreatment peripheral blood. The cohort included 29 patients with locally advanced or metastatic urothelial carcinoma who were treated at Memorial Sloan Kettering on a trial protocol. Peripheral blood mononuclear cells were collected pretreatment and during treatment, with between 1 and 8 total time points obtained per patient. The Qiagen DNeasy Blood extraction kit was used to purify genomic DNA from total PBMCs and tumor samples. PBMCs were collected pretreatment and during treatment, and were isolated and stored as previously described. Its CDR3 holds 18 amino acids, cysteine through phenylalanine. Left in the record is the CDR3 DNA by itself, 54 bases read in frame from the first base. V is trimmed back by 4 bases and J by 5 bases, and the junction contains 9 bases that no gene match accounts for. The germline V gene supplies CDR1 SGHTA and CDR2 FQGNSA.

These data are taken from a study of PD-L1 blockade in urothelial cancer (TCRdb year 2017). Regarding the complete study: Therapy was started around 2014 for all patients, and atezolizumab 1,200 mg was administered intravenously every 3 weeks. Twenty-five of 29 patients were identified as males with urothelial cancer of bladder origin, and a prior smoking history was reported by 18 of 29 patients. Patients had an ECOG performance status of 0 or 1 and had received between 0 and 3 prior chemotherapy regimens. Blood samples were analyzed at 3 weeks after treatment start (second dose) and at 6 weeks after treatment start. Blood samples gave median yields of about 150,000 T cells and tens of thousands of unique TCRs, along with a median clonality of 0.080. An exploratory multi-omic analysis was conducted of the somatic, immune and clinical correlates of response to PD-L1 blockade with atezolizumab in urothelial cancer. Pretreatment tumor samples and matched peripheral blood, collected serially before and after atezolizumab treatment, underwent TCR sequencing. Durable clinical benefit meant progression-free survival longer than 6 months, and TCR features were also tested against progression-free and overall survival. In the same patients, pretreatment tumors underwent whole exome sequencing and RNA sequencing in addition to TCR sequencing. Durable clinical benefit was achieved by nine patients but not by the remaining 20. Some 30 patients had pretreatment blood TCR-seq, around 24 had at least one posttreatment blood collection, and around 24 had tumor TCR-seq. General study outcomes and caveats: Because the sample size was small (n = 29) and many of the analyses were exploratory, the results are meant to be hypothesis-generating. Patients with durable benefit showed greater expansion of tumor-associated TCR clones in peripheral blood 3 weeks after starting treatment (n of about 20, p = 0.022). A pretreatment peripheral blood TCR clonality below the median was linked to improved progression-free and overall survival.

To estimate absolute template abundance from read counts, synthetic TCR analog templates were spiked into each PCR. The immunoSEQ assay used bias-controlled V and J gene primers to amplify TCRbeta CDR3 regions from genomic DNA. Sequencing of rearranged TCRbeta segments was performed at approximately 20X coverage. As for the original processing: Sequencing errors were corrected by clustering, and CDR3s were annotated against IMGT so that V, D and J genes could be assigned. Out-of-frame and stop-codon sequences were excluded, and only productive TCRbeta rearrangements were used in downstream analyses. To compute clonality, Shannon entropy was normalized by the log of the number of unique productive sequences and then subtracted from one. Fisher's exact test with Benjamini-Hochberg correction, using a cutoff of adjusted p below 0.01, was how clones that differed between time points or between blood and tumor were identified. The table was pulled from immuneACCESS by TCRdb, which kept in-frame rearrangements only. Such tables lose some clones; where checked, under half of the loss comes from unresolved V genes, and the rest has no known cause. V and J calls and clone size are those listed in that table; D and trimming were worked out from the DNA. This sample lists tens of thousands of clones; about 86% were detected once. Just under 15% of the sample rests with the top ten.

The source is a man aged 60 to 75 with urothelial cancer. The input for sequencing was PBMCs, taken around atezolizumab (anti-PD-L1) treatment. Rearrangement joined TRBV7-2 to TRBJ2-1; TRBD2 lines up with 15 middle nucleotides. CDR3 loop: CASSSGTSGGPYNNEQFF. The bases read TGTGCCAGCAGCTCCGGGACTAGCGGGGGGCCCTATAACAATGAGCAGTTCTTC. The CDR3 plus the reference TRBV7-2 and TRBJ2-1 genes for the other parts give the full variable domain: GAGVSQSPSNKVTEKGKDVELRCDPISGHTALYWYRQSLGQGLEFLIYFQGNSAPDKSGLPSDRFSAERTGGSVSTLTIQRTQQEDSAVYLCASSSGTSGGPYNNEQFFGPGTRLTVL.